Listed below are T cell receptor beta chains from one sample, sequenced in a study of CD8+ T cells in alopecia areata. Clones were sequenced by immunoSEQ multiplex PCR, and TCRdb holds only the in-frame ones, with some missing. The profile shows some 180,000 clones, 51% of them singletons. The source material was CD8+ T cells sorted from blood, sampled at week 52, from a patient treated with tofacitinib. These TCRs come from a human donor with alopecia areata. Each CDR3 is given with its conserved first and last residue. Fields, in order: J gene, V gene, clone size, D gene, CDR3 protein, CDR3 DNA. The D gene is left open where the match is weak. Clone size is given for some rows only: seen once, a few or many times, or a class if the clone is expanded.

>TRBJ2-1|TRBV18|few|NA
CASSPLSTEQFF
TGTGCCAGCTCACCGCTCAGTACAGAGCAGTTCTTC
>TRBJ2-7|TRBV4-2|NA|NA
CASSQERVDYEQYF
TGTGCCAGCAGCCAAGAGCGAGTCGACTACGAGCAGTACTTC
>TRBJ1-5|TRBV28|NA|NA
CASSPFPMDIFVPNQPQHF
TGTGCCAGCAGTCCCTTCCCGATGGACATTTTTGTTCCGAATCAGCCCCAGCATTTT
>TRBJ1-2|TRBV27|few|TRBD1
CASRGTGWTYGYTF
TGTGCCAGCAGGGGGACAGGGTGGACCTATGGCTACACCTTC
>TRBJ2-5|TRBV7-9|NA|TRBD2
CASSLIAGETQYF
TGTGCCAGCAGCCTGATAGCGGGGGAGACCCAGTACTTC
>TRBJ1-5|TRBV27|NA|TRBD1
CASSTSQGNSNQPQHF
TGTGCCAGCAGTACATCACAGGGGAATAGCAATCAGCCCCAGCATTTT
>TRBJ2-7|TRBV27|NA|NA
CASSLVGAEHEQYF
TGTGCCAGCAGTTTGGTGGGGGCCGAACACGAGCAGTACTTC
>TRBJ2-1|TRBV4-3|NA|NA
CASSQAISFVNEQFF
TGCGCCAGCAGCCAAGCTATCAGCTTTGTCAATGAGCAGTTCTTC
>TRBJ1-1|TRBV13|many|NA
CASSPQDSDLNTEAFF
TGTGCCAGCAGCCCCCAGGACAGCGACTTGAACACTGAAGCTTTCTTT
>TRBJ2-4|TRBV7-9|few|NA
CASSSNSGTSAKNIQYF
TGTGCCAGCAGCTCTAACTCTGGTACCTCGGCCAAAAACATTCAGTACTTC
>TRBJ1-1|TRBV4-3|NA|TRBD1
CASSQEVPGQGEGVTEAFF
TGCGCCAGCAGCCAAGAGGTCCCTGGACAGGGAGAAGGAGTCACTGAAGCTTTCTTT
>TRBJ2-5|TRBV30|NA|NA
CAWSVLGTSATQYF
TGTGCCTGGAGTGTACTGGGCACCTCGGCGACCCAGTACTTC
>TRBJ1-2|TRBV6-1|few|NA
CASSELLGQSYGYTF
TGTGCCAGCAGTGAATTGTTAGGACAGTCATATGGCTACACCTTC
>TRBJ1-1|TRBV6-4|few|TRBD1
CASRRTGRRTEAFF
TGTGCCAGCAGACGGACAGGGAGAAGAACTGAAGCTTTCTTT